One and the same sample provided the 13 T cell receptor beta chains below, sequenced in a study of cytomegalovirus exposure and HLA in healthy donors. With 60 Vbeta and 13 Jbeta primers, the PCR was carried out. The data were produced by immunoSEQ multiplex PCR, yet TCRdb's version contains in-frame clones alone and is incomplete. The sample includes fewer than 200,000 clones, nearly 80% seen only once; the top ten take around 2.6%. Input material: PBMCs. These receptors were obtained from a female donor in good health and CMV-seronegative.

This clone was observed a few times. This chain uses TRBV28 with TRBJ2-2, with D perhaps matching TRBD2 (7 bases). The V gene lost 1 base and the J gene lost 1 base, with 16 bases spanning the gap. Germline V lookup: CDR1 MDHEN, CDR2 SYDVKM. The CDR3 runs 18 residues. The CDR3 DNA sequence: TGTGCCAGCAGTTTATCCCCCGGGGGAGGGGGGAACACCGGGGAGCTGTTTTTT. Its translation: CASSLSPGGGGNTGELFF.

This clone was seen a few times. The genes are TRBV11-2 and TRBJ2-5; 15 bases line up with TRBD2. The junction had 1 base not matched to a gene; V was cut back by 1 base and J by 4 bases. The CDR3 extends over 16 amino acids. Germline CDR1 and CDR2: SGHAT and FQNNGV. The CDR3, as DNA: TGTGCCAGCAGCTTAGGGGGACTAGCGGGGGGAGAGACCCAGTACTTC. Translating gives CASSLGGLAGGETQYF.

The gene calls are TRBV28 and TRBJ2-2, with 7 bases fitting TRBD2. Germline trimming cut 7 bases from V and 6 bases from J; bases unmatched to any gene: 5. The CDR3 contains 13 residues. From germline, CDR1 is MDHEN and CDR2 SYDVKM. The CDR3 bases are TGTGCCAGCAAGGGAGGGAGGGCCGGGGAGCTGTTTTTT. Protein product: CASKGGRAGELFF.

The chain employs TRBV7-8 and TRBJ2-5; tentative D call: TRBD1 (5 bases). The length of the CDR3 is 13 residues. In germline, CDR1 is SGHVS, CDR2 FQNEAQ. The V gene lost 1 base and the J gene lost 7 bases, with 10 bases spanning the gap. CDR3 residues: CASSLERGGTQYF. As DNA, the CDR3 is TGTGCCAGCAGCTTAGAAAGGGGCGGGACCCAGTACTTC.

The rearrangement joins TRBV11-2 to TRBJ2-7; D is perhaps TRBD2 (5 bases). This CDR3 comprises 16 residues. CDR1 and CDR2 (germline): SGHAT, FQNNGV. Between the trimmed V and J ends, which lost 2 bases and 3 bases, there was a span of 17 bases. The CDR3 reads CASSLNGAGFGYEQYF. Here the CDR3 DNA reads TGTGCCAGCAGCTTAAACGGTGCGGGTTTTGGCTACGAGCAGTACTTC.

The CDR3 region is CATSIGGRARETQYF. The CDR3 nucleotides are TGTGCCACCAGCATTGGCGGGAGGGCAAGAGAGACCCAGTACTTC. The V call is TRBV15, the J call TRBJ2-5; 9 positions agree with TRBD2. The CDR3 has 15 amino acids. The ends lost 4 bases at V and 4 bases at J; junction bases unmatched: 7. Germline V CDR1 and CDR2: LNHNV, YYDKDF (reference sequence).

This clone was seen only a few times. The V call is TRBV7-9, the J call TRBJ1-1; D is possibly TRBD1 (5 bases). V lost 8 bases, J lost 2 bases, and 15 bases lay in between. The CDR3 runs to 14 residues. The germline V gene encodes CDR1 SEHNR and CDR2 FQNEAQ (reference sequence). For the CDR3, the DNA is TGTGCCAGCTTTCGAGGAAGGGGTAACACTGAAGCTTTCTTT. It specifies CASFRGRGNTEAFF.

This clone was counted between two and nine times. The chain carries TRBV28 and TRBJ1-4; D may be TRBD1 (6 bases). Germline V gene sequence: CDR1 MDHEN, CDR2 SYDVKM. Trimming took off 7 bases at V and 9 bases at J, with 18 bases between the two ends. The CDR3 length is 14 residues. The CDR3 nucleotides are TGTGCCAGCACCCTTTTACAGGGTTCAAAAAAACTGTTTTTT. This encodes CASTLLQGSKKLFF.

This clone was detected only a few times. The gene calls are TRBV7-6 and TRBJ1-1, with D possibly TRBD1 on 5 matching bases. Per the germline V gene, CDR1 is SGHVS and CDR2 is FNYEAQ. V was trimmed by 0 bases and J by 1 base, leaving 6 bases between them. The CDR3 sequence is 14 residues long. The CDR3 DNA follows: TGTGCCAGCAGCTTAGCGGGGCAGAACACTGAAGCTTTCTTT. It codes for CASSLAGQNTEAFF.

This chain joins TRBV15 and TRBJ2-4; TRBD2 aligns across 8 bases. V shed 1 base, J shed 4 bases, and the junction held 3 bases outside the gene matches. The germline gives CDR1 LNHNV, CDR2 YYDKDF (reference sequence). The CDR3 has 15 amino acids. In nucleotides, the CDR3 is TGTGCCACCAGCAGAGTAGGCGGGGGGAAAAACATTCAGTACTTC. It is translated as CATSRVGGGKNIQYF. The full variable domain, completed using reference TRBV15 and TRBJ2-4, is DAMVIQNPRYQVTQFGKPVTLSCSQTLNHNVMYWYQQKSSQAPKLLFHYYDKDFNNEADTPDNFQSRRPNTSFCFLDIRSPGLGDTAMYLCATSRVGGGKNIQYFGAGTRLSVL.

The genes are TRBV6-4 and TRBJ1-2; 10 positions agree with TRBD1. V dropped 3 bases and J dropped 5; count of bases not matched to a gene: 6. CDR1 and CDR2 (germline): MRHNA, SNTAGT. There are 15 residues in the CDR3. CDR3 bases: TGTGCCAGCAGTGAGTCCGGGACAGGGGAATATGGCTACACCTTC. Encoded protein: CASSESGTGEYGYTF.

This clone was seen just once. The V call is TRBV4-2, the J call TRBJ2-3, with a tentative D call TRBD2 (6 bases). Germline values: CDR1 LGHNA, CDR2 YNFKEQ. Trimming took 2 bases from V and 4 from J, leaving 16 bases between them. This CDR3 spans 16 amino acids. CDR3 sequence: CASSQKTGSGADTQYF. CDR3 sequence (DNA): TGTGCCAGCAGCCAAAAAACAGGTAGCGGTGCAGATACGCAGTATTTT.

The chain has TRBV5-6 and TRBJ2-7, with 7 bases identical to TRBD1. Losses at the gene ends were 2 bases for V and 4 bases for J; bases not matched to a gene: 6. Germline loops: CDR1 SGHDT, CDR2 YYEEEE. The CDR3 runs to 14 residues. In nucleotides, the CDR3 is TGTGCCAGCAGCTTAACAGGGGTGGCTTACGAGCAGTACTTC. Amino acid sequence: CASSLTGVAYEQYF.